This TCR beta chain was sequenced during a study of neurological immune-mediated disorders. Regarding the study as a whole: None of the CDR3 amino acid sequences of expanded clones were shared across subjects, and this suggested private repertoires in all groups.

The time point here: longitudinal time-point 1 (baseline). Regarding this clonotype: No antigen is known for it.

Synthesis of cDNA was carried out by template-switch 5'RACE. The reaction used 10-nucleotide random UMIs. Over 180 million TCR-beta sequences from 15-18 subjects came from every sequencing run. TCRdb reprocessed the 5' RACE reads via MiXCR and lists one record per CDR3 protein. The sample lists 67,000 or so distinct CDR3 sequences, roughly 13% occurring once. This CDR3 is 14 amino acids long. The ends lost 9 bases at V and 2 bases at J; junction bases unmatched: 8. Looked up from germline, CDR1 is SGHRS and CDR2 is YFSETQ. Sequenced material: PBMCs. The chain has TRBV5-1 and TRBJ2-3, with 8 nucleotides matching TRBD1. The source of this sequence is a female donor with HTLV-1-associated myelopathy (HAM/TSP). CDR3 sequence: CATGTGPYTDTQYF. CDR3 coding DNA: TGCGCCACCGGGACAGGACCATACACAGATACGCAGTATTTT.